The T cell receptor beta chain under discussion was sequenced for a study of CD8+ T cells in alopecia areata. Extraction of RNA preceded its reverse transcription into cDNA, which served as the sequencing template. The protocol was immunoSEQ multiplex PCR, while the TCRdb copy is restricted to in-frame clones and leaves out a portion. The sample consists of some 120,000 clones, roughly three fifths of them appearing once. This clone appeared once. Documented treatment: oral pan-JAK inhibitor, 5-10 mg twice daily. Sequenced here: CD8+ T cells sorted from blood, sampled at week 24, from a patient treated with tofacitinib. This sequence was found in a human donor with alopecia areata.

The CDR3 is CASSYATGGEEKLFF. The CDR3 DNA reads TGTGCCAGCAGTTACGCGACAGGGGGTGAGGAAAAACTGTTTTTT. V usage is TRBV6-5 and J usage is TRBJ1-4, with TRBD1 matching 9 bases. From germline, CDR1 is MNHEY and CDR2 SVGAGI. This CDR3 comprises 15 residues. The V and J ends lost 2 bases and 8 bases, in that order; junction bases with no gene match: 6.